The entry below describes one T cell receptor beta chain. Its target is not known. Assay: immunoSEQ multiplex PCR; the TCRdb copy retains only in-frame clones and omits some. The sample records about 15,000 clones, just under 70% being singletons. Graft tissue processing released intraepithelial and lamina propria lymphocytes. This entry belongs to a study of graft-versus-host responses after intestinal transplantation. Whole-study context: Among the recipients, transplants were multivisceral, liver-intestinal, or isolated intestinal. All recipients were given anti-thymocyte globulin induction, and tacrolimus and steroids were then administered for around three years. Study-wide points: Analysis identified GvH clones in recipient marrow, with some appearing first in ileum or blood. Across patients carrying graft-donor T cell macrochimerism, allografts held high graft-versus-host to host-versus-graft clonal ratios.

The TCR comes from a human patient who received an intestinal transplant, so some T cells may come from the graft donor. Sequences were derived from ileum tissue, sampled 700 to 800 days after intestinal transplantation.

CDR3 bases: TGTGCCAGCGGGCCTTGGGGCCCCACGGCCACCGGGGAGCTGTTTTTT. This gives the protein CASGPWGPTATGELFF. The J gene is TRBJ2-2, the V gene TRBV10-3, with D perhaps given as TRBD1 or TRBD2 (5 bases each). Trimming took off 10 bases at V and 4 bases at J, with 22 bases between the two ends. This CDR3 region has 16 residues. The germline V gene has CDR1 ENHRY and CDR2 SYGVKD.